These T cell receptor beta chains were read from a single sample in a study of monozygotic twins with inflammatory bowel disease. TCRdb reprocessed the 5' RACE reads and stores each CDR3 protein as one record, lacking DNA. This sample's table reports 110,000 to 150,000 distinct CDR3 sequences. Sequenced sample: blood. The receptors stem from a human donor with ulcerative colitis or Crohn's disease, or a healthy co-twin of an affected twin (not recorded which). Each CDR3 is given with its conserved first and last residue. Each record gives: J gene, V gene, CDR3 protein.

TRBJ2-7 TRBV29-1 CSVEAWTASSYEQYF
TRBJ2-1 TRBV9 CASSLLAGSSYNEQFF
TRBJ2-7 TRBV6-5 CASSYSRDRPYEQYF
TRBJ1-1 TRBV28 CASRPTGSGTEAFF
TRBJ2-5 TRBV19 CASTGGTKETQYF
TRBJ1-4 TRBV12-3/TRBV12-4 CASSLGPAGSEALFF
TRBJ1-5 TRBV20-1 CSARDPTDGTRNQPQHF
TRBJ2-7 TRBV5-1 CASSLAGGHDYEQYF
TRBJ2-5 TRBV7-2 CASSSLGGQTQYF
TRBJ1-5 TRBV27 CASSFNRVAGQPQHF
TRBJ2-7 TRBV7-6 CASSVDPSDIYEQYF
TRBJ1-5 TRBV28 CASSLRTGGRQPQHF
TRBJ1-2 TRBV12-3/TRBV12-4 CASRSDRDYGYTF
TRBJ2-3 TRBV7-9 CASGLEDTQYF
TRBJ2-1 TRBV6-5 CASSATRGINEQFF
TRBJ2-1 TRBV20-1 CSARMAGERNEQFF
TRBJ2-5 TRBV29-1 CSVVRIKNQETQYF
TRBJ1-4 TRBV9 CASSVGETGGYKKLFF
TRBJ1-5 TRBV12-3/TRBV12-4 CASSYTGSSNQPQHF
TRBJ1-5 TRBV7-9 CASSSPGFNQPQHF
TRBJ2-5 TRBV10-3 CAISGWQGQETQYF
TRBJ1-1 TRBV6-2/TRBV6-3 CASSASLEEGQLNTEAFF
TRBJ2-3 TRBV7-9 CASSAPGTDTQYF
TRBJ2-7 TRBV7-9 CASSLAAARYEQYF
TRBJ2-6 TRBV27 CASTSSGGFPGANVLTF
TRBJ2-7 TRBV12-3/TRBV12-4 CASSFWGQGPEQYF
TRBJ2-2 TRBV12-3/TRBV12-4 CASSLRGAGLNGELFF
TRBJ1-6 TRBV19 CASSKGSSSYNSPLHF
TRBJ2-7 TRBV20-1 CSAKGLPEQYF
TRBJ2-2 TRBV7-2 CASSLALLAGGSTGELFF
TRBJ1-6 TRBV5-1 CASSLFSSYNSPLHF
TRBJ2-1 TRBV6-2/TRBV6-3 CASSVRGSPTYNEQFF
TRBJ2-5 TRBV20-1 CSAHGTLQETQYF
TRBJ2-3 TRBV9 CASSVGGSGTDTQYF
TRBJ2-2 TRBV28 CASRNSGVNTGELFF